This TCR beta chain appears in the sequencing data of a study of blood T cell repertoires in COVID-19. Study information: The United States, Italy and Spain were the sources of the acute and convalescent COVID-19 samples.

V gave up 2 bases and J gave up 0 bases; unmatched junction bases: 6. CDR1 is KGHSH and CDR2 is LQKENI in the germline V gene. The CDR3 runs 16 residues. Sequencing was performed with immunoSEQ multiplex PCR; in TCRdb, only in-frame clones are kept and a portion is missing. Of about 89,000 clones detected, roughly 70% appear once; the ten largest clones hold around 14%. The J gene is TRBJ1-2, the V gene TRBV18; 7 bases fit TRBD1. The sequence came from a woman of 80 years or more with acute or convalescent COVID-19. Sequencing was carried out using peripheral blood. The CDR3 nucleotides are TGTGCCAGCTCACCATCAATTGACAGGGCTAACTATGGCTACACCTTC. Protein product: CASSPSIDRANYGYTF.